This T cell receptor (beta chain) comes out of a study of blood T cells in healthy people across ages. About the study: About one barcoded beta molecule was captured per two T cells (by template switching). Study-level results: Estimates based on one million T cells were treated as lower bounds.

A J-beta primer mix and a sample-barcoded 5' primer were used in a second PCR of about 7 to 12 cycles. Each CDR3 protein is one row after TCRdb ran MiXCR on the 5' RACE reads. The sample consists of about 500,000 distinct CDR3 sequences, 24% of them appearing once. Concerning this clonotype: What it binds is not known.

This same sample was also part of a study on T cells of mothers and their children. From that study: Donation came from a few healthy Caucasian mothers together with their six children.

Sequencing used blood. This sequence originates from a boy between 5 and 17 years old in good health.

CDR3 sequence reads: CASSQEGRGRTEAFF. CDR3 nucleotide sequence: TGCGCCAGCAGCCAAGAAGGTCGGGGGAGAACTGAAGCTTTCTTT. V is TRBV4-3 and J is TRBJ1-1; TRBD1 might be the D (5 bases). The CDR3 has 15 amino acids. Germline V gene sequence: CDR1 LGHNA, CDR2 YSLEER. The V gene lost 0 bases and the J gene lost 5 bases, with 13 bases spanning the gap.